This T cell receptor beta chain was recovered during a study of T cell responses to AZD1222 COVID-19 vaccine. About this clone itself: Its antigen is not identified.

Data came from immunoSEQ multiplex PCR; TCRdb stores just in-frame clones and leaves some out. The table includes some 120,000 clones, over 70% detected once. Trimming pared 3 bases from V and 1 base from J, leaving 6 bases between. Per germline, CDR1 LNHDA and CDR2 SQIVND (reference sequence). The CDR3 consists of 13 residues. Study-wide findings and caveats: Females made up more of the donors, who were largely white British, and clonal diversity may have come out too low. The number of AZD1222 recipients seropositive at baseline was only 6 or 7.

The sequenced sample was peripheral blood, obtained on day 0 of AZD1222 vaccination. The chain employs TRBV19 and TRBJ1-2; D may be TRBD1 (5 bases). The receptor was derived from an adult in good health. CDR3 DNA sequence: TGTGCCAGTAGTATCGACAGTAACTATGGCTACACCTTC. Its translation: CASSIDSNYGYTF.